Presented here are 24 T cell receptor beta chains from one specimen sequenced in a study of blood T cell repertoires in COVID-19. The table came from immunoSEQ multiplex PCR; TCRdb's copy has only in-frame clones and leaves some out. The data hold roughly 200,000 clones, with around 89% observed a single time. The sample consisted of peripheral blood. All receptors come from a woman aged 25 to 39 with acute or convalescent COVID-19.

J is TRBJ1-6 and V is TRBV5-1, with D perhaps TRBD1 (6 bases). Deletions cut 0 bases from V and 9 bases from J, with 13 bases between. Germline V lookup: CDR1 SGHRS, CDR2 YFSETQ. The CDR3 is made up of 15 amino acids. CDR3 residues: CASSLDNRESSPLHF. In DNA, the CDR3 is TGCGCCAGCAGCTTGGATAACAGGGAGAGTTCACCCCTCCACTTT.

The chain couples TRBV27 to TRBJ2-1, with 8 bases that match TRBD1. The V gene end was trimmed by 5 bases and the J gene end by 0 bases; junction bases not matched to a gene: 9. Germline V CDR1 and CDR2: MNHEY, SMNVEV (reference sequence). This CDR3 comprises 17 residues. The CDR3 nucleotides read TGTGCCAGCAGTGGACAGGGTTTGGGAAGCTCCTACAATGAGCAGTTCTTC. This translates into CASSGQGLGSSYNEQFF.

This sequence joins TRBV28 and TRBJ1-2; TRBD1 aligns across 8 bases. This CDR3 spans 18 amino acids. Germline V gives CDR1 MDHEN, CDR2 SYDVKM. V gave up 5 bases and J gave up 4 bases; unmatched junction bases: 18. This CDR3 is CASSLLNLGQGEGYGYTF. CDR3 nucleotides: TGTGCCAGCAGTCTACTCAACCTCGGACAGGGCGAGGGCTATGGCTACACCTTC.

J is TRBJ1-5 and V is TRBV28; D unresolved. Trimming removed 4 bases from V and 7 bases from J, with 8 bases in between. This CDR3 spans 12 amino acids. Germline V gene data show CDR1 as MDHEN and CDR2 as SYDVKM. CDR3 in DNA: TGTGCCAGCAGTTCCCCCCAACAGCCCCAGCATTTT. It is translated as CASSSPQQPQHF. Full variable domain (remainder filled in from reference TRBV28 and TRBJ1-5): DVKVTQSSRYLVKRTGEKVFLECVQDMDHENMFWYRQDPGLGLRLIYFSYDVKMKEKGDIPEGYSVSREKKERFSLILESASTNQTSMYLCASSSPQQPQHFGDGTRLSIL.

The chain recombines TRBV24-1 with TRBJ2-1; D is uncertain. Germline CDR1 and CDR2: KGHDR and SFDVKD. V was cut by 9 bases and J by 0 bases, with 5 bases left in between. The CDR3 length is 12 residues. The CDR3 sequence is CATRSSYNEQFF. The CDR3 DNA is TGTGCCACCCGGAGCTCCTACAATGAGCAGTTCTTC.

The rearrangement links TRBV5-1 to TRBJ1-6; D is perhaps TRBD1 (5 bases). The CDR3 has 16 amino acids. V shed 0 bases and J shed 10 bases, with 17 bases lying between them. Germline loops: CDR1 SGHRS, CDR2 YFSETQ. The CDR3 sequence is CASSLDAARVGSPLHF. The CDR3 DNA is TGCGCCAGCAGCTTGGATGCGGCCAGGGTTGGCTCACCCCTCCACTTT.

The chain joins TRBV3-1 (or the pseudogene TRBV3-2) to TRBJ2-7, with 9 nucleotides matching TRBD2. After removal of 6 bases from V and 3 bases from J, the junction contained 9 bases not matched to a gene. Germline V lookup: CDR1 LGHDT, CDR2 YNNKEL (reference sequence). The length of the CDR3 is 15 residues. CDR3 sequence (DNA): TGTGCCAGCAGTCAAACCGGGACTAGCCGCTACGAGCAGTACTTC. Amino acids: CASSQTGTSRYEQYF.

The gene calls are TRBV12-3 or TRBV12-4 and TRBJ2-1; possibly TRBD2 for D (5 bases). The ends were cut back, 0 bases at V and 12 bases at J, with 6 bases in the middle. This CDR3 comprises 11 residues. CDR3 in amino acids: CASSLAGAQFF. For the CDR3, the DNA is TGTGCCAGCAGTTTAGCGGGAGCGCAGTTCTTC.

The gene calls are TRBV6-5 and TRBJ2-5; TRBD1 aligns across 9 bases. In germline, CDR1 is MNHEY, CDR2 SVGAGI. This CDR3 contains 14 residues. Trimming at V came to 8 bases and at J to 5 bases, leaving 9 bases not matched to a gene. CDR3 nucleotides: TGTGCCAGCTCTGACAGGGGGGTAGACGAGACCCAGTACTTC. It translates to CASSDRGVDETQYF.

This clone was counted between two and nine times. V usage is TRBV19 and J usage is TRBJ2-2, with 10 bases lining up with TRBD2. The length of the CDR3 is 15 residues. Germline V gene lookup returns CDR1 LNHDA and CDR2 SQIVND (reference sequence). V shed 4 bases and J 6 bases; nucleotides not matched to a gene: 5. This CDR3 is CASSTQREGAGELFF. CDR3 nucleotides: TGTGCCAGTAGTACCCAGCGGGAGGGCGCCGGGGAGCTGTTTTTT.

The J gene is TRBJ2-1, the V gene TRBV11-2, with a weak D call TRBD2 (5 bases). Trimming left V 5 bases short and J 6 bases short, with 14 bases between. The CDR3 spans 14 residues. Per germline, CDR1 SGHAT and CDR2 FQNNGV. Here the CDR3 DNA reads TGTGCCAGCAGCGTTGGATCCAGCGGCAATGAGCAGTTCTTC. This encodes CASSVGSSGNEQFF.

The chain links TRBV12-3 or TRBV12-4 to TRBJ1-3; D is uncertain. There are 13 residues in the CDR3. Trimming removed 5 bases at V and 1 base at J, with 6 bases between. The CDR3 DNA follows: TGTGCCAGCAGTACTAGGTCTGGAAACACCATATATTTT. Amino acids: CASSTRSGNTIYF.

The chain has TRBV18 and TRBJ2-1; TRBD2 agrees at 10 bases. J was trimmed by 3 bases and V by 5 bases; bases with no gene match: 13. CDR3 length equals 18 residues. Germline CDR1 KGHSH, CDR2 LQKENI. The DNA for the CDR3 is TGTGCCAGCTCAGAGTCCCTAAGCGGGAGGGCCAACTACAATGAGCAGTTCTTC. Its protein is CASSESLSGRANYNEQFF.

The chain employs TRBV6-5 and TRBJ1-3, with TRBD1 as a possible D gene (5 bases). CDR1 and CDR2 (germline): MNHEY, SVGAGI. The CDR3 loop spans 15 amino acids. The V gene lost 6 bases and the J gene lost 4 bases, with 16 bases spanning the gap. The CDR3 sequence is CASSPTGFLGNTIYF. CDR3 DNA: TGTGCCAGCAGCCCCACAGGTTTTCTCGGAAACACCATATATTTT.

The chain couples TRBV11-2 to TRBJ2-1; TRBD2 matches at 13 bases. CDR1 is SGHAT, CDR2 FQNNGV, per germline. V was clipped by 4 bases and J by 8 bases; unmatched bases: 8. This CDR3 has 16 residues. In DNA form, the CDR3 reads TGTGCCAGCAGCTGGGGACTAGCGGGAAGACGGGATGAGCAGTTCTTC. Translation: CASSWGLAGRRDEQFF.

The chain has TRBV7-2 and TRBJ2-2; perhaps TRBD2 as D (6 bases). This CDR3 region has 14 residues. V shed 3 bases and J shed 9 bases, with 14 bases lying between them. Germline CDR1 and CDR2: SGHTA and FQGNSA. CDR3 protein: CASSLGLLNRELFF. The CDR3 coding sequence is TGTGCCAGCAGCTTGGGACTCCTCAACAGGGAGCTGTTTTTT. Variable domain in full (rest from reference TRBV7-2 and TRBJ2-2): GAGVSQSPSNKVTEKGKDVELRCDPISGHTALYWYRQSLGQGLEFLIYFQGNSAPDKSGLPSDRFSAERTGGSVSTLTIQRTQQEDSAVYLCASSLGLLNRELFFGEGSRLTVL.

The rearrangement links TRBV29-1 to TRBJ2-1; D unresolved. This CDR3 has 14 amino acids. The V gene's germline CDR1 is SQVTM and CDR2 ANQGSEA. The ends were cut back, 4 bases at V and 2 bases at J, with 12 bases in the middle. CDR3 nucleotide sequence: TGCAGCGTTGTGCTGGGCCCAGCCTACAATGAGCAGTTCTTC. It specifies CSVVLGPAYNEQFF.

This chain uses TRBV28 with TRBJ1-2; D not certain. Trimming removed 7 bases at V and 5 bases at J, with 8 bases between. CDR1 and CDR2 (germline): MDHEN, SYDVKM. The CDR3 extends over 11 amino acids. CDR3 sequence: CASTLGYGYTF. The CDR3 DNA reads TGTGCCAGCACGCTAGGTTATGGCTACACCTTC.

V and J are TRBV19 and TRBJ2-1; 11 bases are shared with TRBD1. The V and J ends lost 9 bases and 3 bases, in that order; junction bases with no gene match: 7. CDR1 LNHDA and CDR2 SQIVND come from the germline V gene (reference sequence). The CDR3 runs to 15 residues. The CDR3 sequence is CASTRGTGGYNEQFF. CDR3 nucleotide sequence: TGTGCCAGCACTAGGGGGACAGGGGGCTACAATGAGCAGTTCTTC.

This clone occurred a few times. The gene calls are TRBV7-2 and TRBJ2-1; 7 positions agree with TRBD2. The CDR3 totals 12 residues. With 3 bases clipped from V and 15 bases from J, the junction kept 8 bases outside the gene matches. CDR1 is SGHTA and CDR2 is FQGNSA in the germline V gene. The CDR3 loop reads CASSLTAGSTFF. The CDR3 DNA sequence: TGTGCCAGCAGCTTGACAGCGGGAAGTACGTTCTTC.

The chain couples TRBV28 to TRBJ2-7; 9 bases align to TRBD1. CDR3 size: 14 residues. With V trimmed by 5 bases and J by 6 bases, 8 bases remained unmatched. Germline values: CDR1 MDHEN, CDR2 SYDVKM. The CDR3 loop reads CASSTPTGGFEQYF. CDR3 bases: TGTGCCAGCAGTACCCCTACAGGGGGCTTCGAGCAGTACTTC.

This chain uses TRBV19 with TRBJ1-6, with D unclear. V was pared by 3 bases and J by 5 bases, with 8 bases between. The CDR3 spans 14 residues. From germline, CDR1 is LNHDA and CDR2 SQIVND (reference sequence). The CDR3 loop is CASSMAGDNSPLHF. The CDR3 region has the DNA TGTGCCAGTAGTATGGCGGGTGATAATTCACCCCTCCACTTT.

The chain links TRBV11-2 to TRBJ2-1; TRBD2 matches at 13 bases. The V gene's germline CDR1 is SGHAT and CDR2 FQNNGV. Trimming cost V 6 bases and J 0 bases; bases outside gene matches: 5. The CDR3 totals 17 residues. CDR3 in amino acids: CASRRGTSGISYNEQFF. CDR3 nucleotides: TGTGCCAGCAGGAGAGGGACTAGCGGGATCTCCTACAATGAGCAGTTCTTC.

This clone came up once. The same CDR3 is also encoded by other DNA sequences in this sample. The chain is built from TRBV24-1 and TRBJ1-5; possible D gene TRBD1, 5 bases. Per the germline V gene, CDR1 is KGHDR and CDR2 is SFDVKD. CDR3 size: 12 residues. V gave up 0 bases and J gave up 9 bases, with 5 bases separating them. The CDR3 DNA reads as TGTGCCACCAGTGATTTGAGGGGGCCCCAGCATTTT. It specifies CATSDLRGPQHF.